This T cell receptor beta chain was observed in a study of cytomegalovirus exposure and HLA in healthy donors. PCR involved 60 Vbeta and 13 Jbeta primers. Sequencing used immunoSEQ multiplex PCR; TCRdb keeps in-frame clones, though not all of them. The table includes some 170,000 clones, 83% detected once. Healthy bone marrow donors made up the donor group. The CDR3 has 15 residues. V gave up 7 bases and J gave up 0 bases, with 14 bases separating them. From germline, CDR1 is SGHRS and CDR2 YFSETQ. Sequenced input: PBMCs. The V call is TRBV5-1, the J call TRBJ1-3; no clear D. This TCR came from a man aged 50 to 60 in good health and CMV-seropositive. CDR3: CASAEFPSSGNTIYF. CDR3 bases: TGCGCCAGCGCGGAGTTTCCCAGCTCTGGAAACACCATATATTTT.